A selection of T cell receptor beta chains follows, all from one sample in a study of low-dose radiotherapy and immunotherapy resistance in tumors. One entry per CDR3 protein results from TCRdb running MiXCR on the reads. The sample lists about 58,000 distinct CDR3 sequences; 20% to 25% were seen once. This sample comprised PBMCs, obtained after low-dose radiotherapy plus immunotherapy. These receptors all come from a male donor with prostate cancer. CDR3s include the opening cysteine and the closing phenylalanine or tryptophan. The D gene is left open where the match is weak. Rows give clone size only sometimes, using once, few, many, or a class for an expanded clone.

size	V	D	J	CDR3	DNA
many	TRBV7-2	TRBD2	TRBJ2-2	CASSRGGGNTGELFF	TGTGCCAGCAGCCGCGGGGGGGGCAACACCGGGGAGCTGTTTTTT
many	TRBV7-9	NA	TRBJ2-1	CASSPRGAAGSYNEQFF	TGTGCCAGCAGCCCTCGGGGGGCCGCTGGTTCCTACAATGAGCAGTTCTTC
many	TRBV28	NA	TRBJ1-1	CASSTRQVAFF	TGTGCCAGCAGTACGCGACAGGTGGCTTTCTTT
many	TRBV6-2/TRBV6-3	NA	TRBJ1-1	CASSESRGIGAEAFF	TGTGCCAGCAGTGAGTCTCGGGGAATAGGCGCTGAAGCTTTCTTT
NA	TRBV20-1	TRBD2	TRBJ2-5	CSAPTRGQTGTSGRETQYF	TGCAGTGCCCCCACCCGGGGACAGACCGGGACTAGCGGGAGGGAGACCCAGTACTTC
many	TRBV20-1	NA	TRBJ1-1	CSAIETAWDTEAFF	TGCAGTGCTATCGAGACCGCCTGGGACACTGAAGCTTTCTTT
many	TRBV5-6	NA	TRBJ2-1	CASSPSGFLNEQFF	TGTGCCAGCAGCCCCTCAGGCTTCCTCAATGAGCAGTTCTTC
many	TRBV9	NA	TRBJ2-1	CASSVGLPAYNEQFF	TGTGCCAGCAGCGTTGGACTACCCGCCTACAATGAGCAGTTCTTC
many	TRBV28	TRBD1	TRBJ1-2	CASSFPNRGTYGYTF	TGTGCCAGCAGTTTCCCGAACAGGGGAACCTATGGCTACACCTTC
medium-sized	TRBV29-1	NA	TRBJ2-1	CSVRILAANNEQFF	TGCAGCGTCAGAATTCTAGCCGCTAACAATGAGCAGTTCTTC
many	TRBV20-1	TRBD1	TRBJ2-1	CSARDKGQGTDEQFF	TGCAGTGCTAGAGATAAGGGACAGGGTACCGATGAGCAGTTCTTC